This T cell receptor beta chain was profiled in a study of ipilimumab plus nivolumab after autologous stem cell transplantation. The data were produced by immunoSEQ multiplex PCR, yet TCRdb's version contains in-frame clones alone and is incomplete. The table has roughly 16,000 clones, roughly 80% seen once. This TCR came from a male donor with diffuse large B-cell lymphoma. Sequenced here: PBMCs, sampled in a trial of ipilimumab plus nivolumab as post-transplant consolidation.

CDR3 nucleotides: TGCGCCAGCAGCTTGACAGGGACCTACGAGCAGTACTTC. This gives the protein CASSLTGTYEQYF. V is TRBV5-1 and J is TRBJ2-7; D is possibly TRBD1 (6 bases). V lost 1 base and J 2 bases, leaving 7 bases between the germline ends. The CDR3 loop spans 13 amino acids. Per germline, CDR1 SGHRS and CDR2 YFSETQ.